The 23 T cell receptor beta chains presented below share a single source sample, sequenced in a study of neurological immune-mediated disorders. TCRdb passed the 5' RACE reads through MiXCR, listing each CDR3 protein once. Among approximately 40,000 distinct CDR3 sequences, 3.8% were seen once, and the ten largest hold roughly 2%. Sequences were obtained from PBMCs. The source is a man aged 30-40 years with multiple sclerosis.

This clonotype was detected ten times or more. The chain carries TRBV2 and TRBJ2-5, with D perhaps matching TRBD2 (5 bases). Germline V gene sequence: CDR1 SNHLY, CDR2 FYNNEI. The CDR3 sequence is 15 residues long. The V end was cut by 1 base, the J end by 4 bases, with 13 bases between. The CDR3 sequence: CASSEGGGPRETQYF. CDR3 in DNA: TGTGCCAGCAGTGAAGGTGGAGGACCCAGAGAGACCCAGTACTTC.

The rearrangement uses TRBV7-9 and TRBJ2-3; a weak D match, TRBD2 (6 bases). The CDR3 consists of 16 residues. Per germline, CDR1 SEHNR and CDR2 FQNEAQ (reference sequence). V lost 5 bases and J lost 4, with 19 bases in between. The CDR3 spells CASSPSGTLLPDTQYF. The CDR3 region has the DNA TGTGCCAGCAGCCCATCCGGGACTCTCCTTCCAGATACGCAGTATTTT.

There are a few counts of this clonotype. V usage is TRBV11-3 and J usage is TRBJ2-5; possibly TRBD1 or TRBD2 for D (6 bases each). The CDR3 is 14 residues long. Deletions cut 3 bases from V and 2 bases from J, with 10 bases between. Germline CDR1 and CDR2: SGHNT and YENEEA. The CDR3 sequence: CASSFGGPQETQYF. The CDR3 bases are TGTGCCAGCAGCTTCGGGGGCCCTCAAGAGACCCAGTACTTC.

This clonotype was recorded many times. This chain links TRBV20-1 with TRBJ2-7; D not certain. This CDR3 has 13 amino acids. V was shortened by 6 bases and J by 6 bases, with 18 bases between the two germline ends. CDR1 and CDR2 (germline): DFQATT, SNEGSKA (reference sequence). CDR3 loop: CSAKERLLTEQYF. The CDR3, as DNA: TGCAGTGCAAAGGAGCGCTTACTGACCGAGCAGTACTTC.

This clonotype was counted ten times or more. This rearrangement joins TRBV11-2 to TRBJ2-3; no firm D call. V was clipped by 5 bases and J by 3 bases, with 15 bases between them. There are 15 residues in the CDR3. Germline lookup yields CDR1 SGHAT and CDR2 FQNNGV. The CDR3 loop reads CASSPRGATTDTQYF. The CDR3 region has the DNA TGTGCCAGCAGCCCCCGCGGCGCAACGACAGATACGCAGTATTTT. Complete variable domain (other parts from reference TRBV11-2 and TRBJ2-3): EAGVAQSPRYKIIEKRQSVAFWCNPISGHATLYWYQQILGQGPKLLIQFQNNGVVDDSQLPKDRFSAERLKGVDSTLKIQPAKLEDSAVYLCASSPRGATTDTQYFGPGTRLTVL.

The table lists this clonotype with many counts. The DNA for the CDR3 is TGCAGTGCTAGAGACGGGAGGGTCGATGAAAAACTGTTTTTT. Translated: CSARDGRVDEKLFF. The chain combines TRBV20-1 with TRBJ1-4; D remains ambiguous. V shed 0 bases and J shed 6 bases, with 11 bases lying between them. Per germline, CDR1 DFQATT and CDR2 SNEGSKA (reference sequence). This CDR3 spans 14 amino acids.

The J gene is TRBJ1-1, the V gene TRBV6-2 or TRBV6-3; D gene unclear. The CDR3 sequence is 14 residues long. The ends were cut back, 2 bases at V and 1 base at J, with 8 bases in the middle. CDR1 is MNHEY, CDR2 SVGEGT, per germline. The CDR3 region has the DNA TGTGCCAGCAGTTACGGGCGGAAGAACACTGAAGCTTTCTTT. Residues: CASSYGRKNTEAFF.

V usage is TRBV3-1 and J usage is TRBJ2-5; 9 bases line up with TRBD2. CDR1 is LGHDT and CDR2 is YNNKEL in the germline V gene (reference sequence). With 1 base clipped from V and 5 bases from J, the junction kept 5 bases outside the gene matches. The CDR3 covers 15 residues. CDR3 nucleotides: TGTGCCAGCAGCCAAGGGGGACTAGCAAAGGAGACCCAGTACTTC. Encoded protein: CASSQGGLAKETQYF.

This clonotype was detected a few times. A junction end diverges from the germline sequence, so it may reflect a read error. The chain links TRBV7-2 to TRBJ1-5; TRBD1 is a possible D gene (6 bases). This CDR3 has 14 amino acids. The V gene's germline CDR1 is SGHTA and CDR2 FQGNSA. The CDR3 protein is CASSGGGGNQPQNF. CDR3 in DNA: TGTGCCAGCAGCGGAGGGGGGGGCAATCAGCCCCAGAATTTT.

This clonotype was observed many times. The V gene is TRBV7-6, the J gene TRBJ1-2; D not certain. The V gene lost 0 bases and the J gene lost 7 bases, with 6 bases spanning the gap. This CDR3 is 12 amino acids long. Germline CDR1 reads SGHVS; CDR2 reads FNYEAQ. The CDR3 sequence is CASSLAGAGYTF. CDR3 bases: TGTGCCAGCAGCTTAGCCGGAGCTGGCTACACCTTC.

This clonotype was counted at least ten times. The CDR3 region is CSARSQGRAGYEQYF. The CDR3 DNA is TGCAGTGCTAGATCCCAGGGCAGGGCTGGTTACGAGCAGTACTTC. This chain joins TRBV20-1 and TRBJ2-7, with D maybe TRBD1 (5 bases). V was cut by 2 bases and J by 4 bases, with 18 bases left in between. This CDR3 has 15 amino acids. Germline loops: CDR1 DFQATT, CDR2 SNEGSKA (reference sequence).

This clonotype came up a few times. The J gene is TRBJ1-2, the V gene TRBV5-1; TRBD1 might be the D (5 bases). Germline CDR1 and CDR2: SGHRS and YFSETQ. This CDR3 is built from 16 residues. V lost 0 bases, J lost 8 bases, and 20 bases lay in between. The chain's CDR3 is CASSLAAGQPASGYTF. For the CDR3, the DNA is TGCGCCAGCAGCTTGGCCGCGGGGCAGCCCGCCTCGGGCTACACCTTC.

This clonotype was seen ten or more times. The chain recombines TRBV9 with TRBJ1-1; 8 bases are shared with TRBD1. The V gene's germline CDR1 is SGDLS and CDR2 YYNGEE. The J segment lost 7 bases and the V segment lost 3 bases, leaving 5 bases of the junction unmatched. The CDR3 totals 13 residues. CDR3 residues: CASSARTGSEAFF. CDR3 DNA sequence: TGTGCCAGCAGCGCCAGGACAGGGAGTGAAGCTTTCTTT.

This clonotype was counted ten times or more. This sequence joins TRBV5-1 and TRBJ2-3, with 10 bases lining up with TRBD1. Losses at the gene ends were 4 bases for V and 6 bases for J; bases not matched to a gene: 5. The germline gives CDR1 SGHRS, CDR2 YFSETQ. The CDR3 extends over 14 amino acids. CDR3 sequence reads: CASSDRGLPDTQYF. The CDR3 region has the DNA TGCGCCAGCAGCGACAGGGGGCTCCCTGATACGCAGTATTTT.

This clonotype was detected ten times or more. The CDR3 DNA sequence: TGTGCCAGCAGCTTAAGCCAGGGGGGAAGCAATCAGCCCCAGCATTTT. It translates to CASSLSQGGSNQPQHF. V gene TRBV7-2 combines with J gene TRBJ1-5; TRBD1 aligns across 7 bases. The trim removed 2 bases at V and 1 base at J, leaving 5 bases unmatched. The CDR3 has 16 amino acids. Germline CDR1 is SGHTA and CDR2 is FQGNSA.

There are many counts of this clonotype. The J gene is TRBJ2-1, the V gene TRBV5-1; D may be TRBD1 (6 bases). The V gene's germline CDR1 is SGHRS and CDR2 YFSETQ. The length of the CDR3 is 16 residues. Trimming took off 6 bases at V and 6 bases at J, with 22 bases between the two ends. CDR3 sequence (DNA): TGCGCCAGCACCCCCACCGTAGCAGGGGTTGTCAATGAGCAGTTCTTC. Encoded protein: CASTPTVAGVVNEQFF. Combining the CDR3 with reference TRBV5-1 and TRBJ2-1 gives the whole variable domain KAGVTQTPRYLIKTRGQQVTLSCSPISGHRSVSWYQQTPGQGLQFLFEYFSETQRNKGNFPGRFSGRQFSNSRSEMNVSTLELGDSALYLCASTPTVAGVVNEQFFGPGTRLTVL.

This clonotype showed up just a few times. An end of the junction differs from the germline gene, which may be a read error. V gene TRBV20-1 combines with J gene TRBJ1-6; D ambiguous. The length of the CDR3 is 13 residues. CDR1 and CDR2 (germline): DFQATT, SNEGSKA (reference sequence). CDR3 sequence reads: CSAMTGAHSPLNF. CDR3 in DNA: TGCAGTGCTATGACCGGTGCTCATTCACCCCTCAACTTT.

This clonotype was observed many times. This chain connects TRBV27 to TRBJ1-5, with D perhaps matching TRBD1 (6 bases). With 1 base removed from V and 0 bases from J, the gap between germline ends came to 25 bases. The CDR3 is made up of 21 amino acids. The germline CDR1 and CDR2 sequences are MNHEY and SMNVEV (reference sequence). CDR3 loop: CASSLLGASRGRRYSNQPQHF. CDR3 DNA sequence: TGTGCCAGCAGTTTATTAGGGGCCTCCCGGGGGCGGAGGTATAGCAATCAGCCCCAGCATTTT.

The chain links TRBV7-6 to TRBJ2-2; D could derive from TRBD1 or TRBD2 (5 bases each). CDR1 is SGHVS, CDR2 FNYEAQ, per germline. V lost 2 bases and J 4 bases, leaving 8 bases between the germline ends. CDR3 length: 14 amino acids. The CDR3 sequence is CASSLYGGTGELFF. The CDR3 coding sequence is TGTGCCAGCAGCTTATATGGGGGCACCGGGGAGCTGTTTTTT.

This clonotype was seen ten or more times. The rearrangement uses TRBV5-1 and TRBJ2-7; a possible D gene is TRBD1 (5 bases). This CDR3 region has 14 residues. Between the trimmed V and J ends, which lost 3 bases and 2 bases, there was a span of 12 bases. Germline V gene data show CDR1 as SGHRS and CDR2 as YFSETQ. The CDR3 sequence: CASSSDSETYEQYF. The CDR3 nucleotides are TGCGCCAGCAGCTCTGACAGCGAAACCTACGAGCAGTACTTC.

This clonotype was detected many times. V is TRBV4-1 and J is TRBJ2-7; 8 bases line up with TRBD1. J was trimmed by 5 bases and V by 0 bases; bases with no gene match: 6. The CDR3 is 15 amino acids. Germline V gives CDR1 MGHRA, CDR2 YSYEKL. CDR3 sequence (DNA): TGCGCCAGCAGCCAAGAGGCCAGGGGGCCGGACGAGCAGTACTTC. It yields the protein CASSQEARGPDEQYF.

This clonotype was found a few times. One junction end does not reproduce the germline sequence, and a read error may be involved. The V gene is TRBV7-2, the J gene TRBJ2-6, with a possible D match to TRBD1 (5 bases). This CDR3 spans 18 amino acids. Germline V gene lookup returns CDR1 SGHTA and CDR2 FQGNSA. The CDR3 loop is CASSLLFSAHSGAKVLTF. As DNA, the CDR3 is TGTGCCAGCAGCTTATTATTCTCGGCCCACTCTGGGGCCAAAGTCCTGACTTTC.

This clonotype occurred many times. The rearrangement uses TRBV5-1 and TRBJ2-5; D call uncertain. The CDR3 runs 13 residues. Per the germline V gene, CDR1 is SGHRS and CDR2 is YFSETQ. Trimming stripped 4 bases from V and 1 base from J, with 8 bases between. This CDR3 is CASSGSPQETQYF. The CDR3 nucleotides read TGCGCCAGCAGCGGGTCCCCCCAAGAGACCCAGTACTTC.